Below, one T cell receptor beta chain is given with its context. This sample was taken from a study of blood T cell repertoires in COVID-19. Study summary: PBMCs, B-cell-depleted T cells, or T cells were the source of the cDNA or gDNA that made up the material.

V was clipped by 2 bases and J by 0 bases, with 12 bases between them. CDR1 is SGHTA, CDR2 FQGNSA, per germline. The CDR3 totals 16 residues. Method: immunoSEQ multiplex PCR; TCRdb's copy keeps in-frame clones and lacks some. The sample yields around 230,000 clones, 81% seen once. The rearrangement uses TRBV7-2 and TRBJ2-3; TRBD1 might be the D (6 bases). What was sequenced was peripheral blood. The source is an elderly woman with acute or convalescent COVID-19. This CDR3 reads CASSLMPGVSTDTQYF. The DNA of the CDR3 is TGTGCCAGCAGCTTAATGCCAGGGGTTAGCACAGATACGCAGTATTTT.